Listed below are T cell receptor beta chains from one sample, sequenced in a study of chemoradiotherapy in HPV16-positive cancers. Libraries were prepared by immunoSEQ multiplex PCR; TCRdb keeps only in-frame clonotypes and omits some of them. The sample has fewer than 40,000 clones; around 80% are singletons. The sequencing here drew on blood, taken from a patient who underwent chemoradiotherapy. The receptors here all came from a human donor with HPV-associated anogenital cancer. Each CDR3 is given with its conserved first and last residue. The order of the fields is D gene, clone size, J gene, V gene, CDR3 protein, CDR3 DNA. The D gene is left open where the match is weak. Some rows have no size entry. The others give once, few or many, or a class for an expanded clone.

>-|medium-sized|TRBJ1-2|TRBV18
CASSPPYYRDGYTF
TGTGCCAGCTCACCACCATATTACAGGGATGGCTACACCTTC
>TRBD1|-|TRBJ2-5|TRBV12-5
CASGTDRGRGETQYF
TGTGCTAGTGGTACCGACAGGGGGAGGGGAGAGACCCAGTACTTC
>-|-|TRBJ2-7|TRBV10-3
CAISEWGAEQYF
TGTGCCATCAGTGAGTGGGGAGCCGAGCAGTACTTC
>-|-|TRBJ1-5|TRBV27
CASSTGSQPQHF
TGTGCCAGCAGTACAGGGAGTCAGCCCCAGCATTTT
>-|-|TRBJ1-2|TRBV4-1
CASSLSQVTGYGYTF
TGCGCCAGCAGCCTTTCACAGGTAACGGGCTATGGCTACACCTTC
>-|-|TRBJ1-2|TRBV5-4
CASSPESGQGRGYTF
TGTGCCAGCAGCCCTGAGAGCGGGCAGGGCCGTGGCTACACCTTC
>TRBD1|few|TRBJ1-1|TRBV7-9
CASSLPGQEVAFF
TGTGCCAGCAGCTTACCCGGACAGGAGGTGGCTTTCTTT
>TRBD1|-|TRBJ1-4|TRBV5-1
CASSGTGEEHEKLFF
TGCGCCAGCAGCGGAACAGGGGAGGAACATGAAAAACTGTTTTTT
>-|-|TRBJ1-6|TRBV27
CASSLRYSSPLHF
TGTGCCAGCAGTTTAAGGTATTCTTCACCCCTCCACTTT
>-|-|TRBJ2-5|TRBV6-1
CASNPQSSETQYF
TGTGCCAGCAATCCACAGAGCTCGGAGACCCAGTACTTC
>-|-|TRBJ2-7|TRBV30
CAWGGGPYEQYF
TGTGCCTGGGGAGGAGGGCCCTACGAGCAGTACTTC
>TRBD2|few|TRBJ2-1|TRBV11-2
CASSLTPSGGARFNNEQFF
TGTGCCAGCAGCTTAACCCCTAGCGGGGGGGCCCGGTTCAACAATGAGCAGTTCTTC
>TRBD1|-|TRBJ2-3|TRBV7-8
CASSSLTGSMQYF
TGTGCCAGCAGCTCCCTGACAGGGAGCATGCAGTATTTT
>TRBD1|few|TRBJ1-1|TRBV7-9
CASSQTGGTEAFF
TGTGCCAGCAGTCAAACAGGGGGCACTGAAGCTTTCTTT
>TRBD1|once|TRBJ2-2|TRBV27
CASSLSDRGTGELFF
TGTGCCAGCAGTCTAAGTGACAGGGGCACCGGGGAGCTGTTTTTT
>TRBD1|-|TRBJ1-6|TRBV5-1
CASSLLPGQTNSPLHF
TGCGCCAGCAGCTTACTGCCGGGACAGACAAATTCACCCCTCCACTTT
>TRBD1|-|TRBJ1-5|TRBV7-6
CASSLEPSDRATTQHF
TGTGCCAGCAGCTTAGAACCCTCAGACAGGGCTACGACCCAGCATTTT
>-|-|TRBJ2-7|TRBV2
CASNWGLEQYF
TGTGCCAGCAATTGGGGGCTCGAGCAGTACTTC
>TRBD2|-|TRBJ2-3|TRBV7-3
CASSLRLAGSTDTQYF
TGTGCCAGCAGCTTAAGACTAGCGGGGAGCACAGATACGCAGTATTTT
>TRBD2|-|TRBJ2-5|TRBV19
CASSSGGTTAETQYF
TGTGCCAGTAGTTCAGGAGGGACTACAGCGGAGACCCAGTACTTC
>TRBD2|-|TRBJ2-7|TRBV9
CASSRTSYEQYF
TGTGCCAGCAGCCGGACTAGCTACGAGCAGTACTTC
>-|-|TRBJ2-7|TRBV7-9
CASTRDLGASYEQYF
TGTGCCAGCACCAGGGACCTCGGTGCGTCCTACGAGCAGTACTTC
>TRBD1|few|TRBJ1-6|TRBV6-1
CASSENRGSPLHF
TGTGCCAGCAGTGAGAACAGGGGATCACCCCTCCACTTT
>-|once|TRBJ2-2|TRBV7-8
CASSSSPGWRGNTGELFF
TGTGCCAGCAGCTCGTCCCCGGGGTGGCGGGGGAACACCGGGGAGCTGTTTTTT
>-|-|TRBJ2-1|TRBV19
CASSPRTGPSEGNEQFF
TGTGCCAGTAGTCCCCGGACGGGACCCTCAGAGGGGAATGAGCAGTTCTTC
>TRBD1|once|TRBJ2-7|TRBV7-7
CASSLGAGQGAQYF
TGTGCCAGCAGCTTGGGGGCGGGACAGGGCGCTCAGTACTTC
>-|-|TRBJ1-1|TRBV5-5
CASSLFQGGGEAFF
TGTGCCAGCAGCTTGTTTCAGGGTGGTGGTGAAGCTTTCTTT
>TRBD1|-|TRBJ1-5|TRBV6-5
CASSDPGQGQPQHF
TGTGCCAGCAGTGATCCGGGACAGGGACAGCCCCAGCATTTT
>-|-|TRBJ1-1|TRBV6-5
CASRGRYLDTEAFF
TGTGCCAGCAGGGGGAGGTATCTTGACACTGAAGCTTTCTTT
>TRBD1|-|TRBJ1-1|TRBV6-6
CASSQGVEAFF
TGTGCCAGCAGCCAGGGGGTTGAAGCTTTCTTT
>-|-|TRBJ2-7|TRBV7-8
CASSLVAGASTEYF
TGTGCCAGCAGCTTAGTTGCAGGAGCCTCTACTGAGTACTTC
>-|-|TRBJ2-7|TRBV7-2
CASSPSGILSGYEQYF
TGTGCCAGCAGCCCGTCTGGGATCCTAAGCGGCTACGAGCAGTACTTC
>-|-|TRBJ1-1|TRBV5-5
CASSLGIGEAFF
TGTGCCAGCAGCTTGGGTATAGGTGAAGCTTTCTTT
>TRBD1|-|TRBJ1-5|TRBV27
CASSYTGGNQPQHF
TGTGCCAGCAGCTATACAGGGGGTAATCAGCCCCAGCATTTT
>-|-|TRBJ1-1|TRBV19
CASRGLEAFF
TGTGCCAGTAGGGGCCTTGAAGCTTTCTTT
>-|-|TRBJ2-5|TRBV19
CASSTTGGKETQYF
TGTGCCAGTAGTACTACGGGGGGCAAAGAGACCCAGTACTTC
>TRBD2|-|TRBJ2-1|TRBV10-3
CAISEGLERYNEQFF
TGTGCCATCAGTGAGGGACTAGAGAGGTACAATGAGCAGTTCTTC
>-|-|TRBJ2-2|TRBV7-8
CASSLGRRRGGGELFF
TGTGCCAGCAGCTTAGGAAGGAGGCGGGGTGGAGGGGAGCTGTTTTTT
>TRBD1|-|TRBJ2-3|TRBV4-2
CASSQDPGQGADTQYF
TGTGCCAGCAGCCAAGATCCGGGACAGGGGGCAGATACGCAGTATTTT
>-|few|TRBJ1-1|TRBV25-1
CASSPSLGTQAFF
TGTGCCAGCAGTCCCAGCCTAGGGACCCAAGCTTTCTTT
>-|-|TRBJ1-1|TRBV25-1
CASSPGSAEAFF
TGTGCCAGCAGTCCGGGGAGTGCTGAAGCTTTCTTT
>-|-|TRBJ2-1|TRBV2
CASRAVSSYNEQFF
TGTGCCAGCAGAGCGGTTAGCTCCTACAATGAGCAGTTCTTC
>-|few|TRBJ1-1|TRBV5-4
CASSLRRGTEAFF
TGTGCCAGCAGCTTAAGAAGGGGCACTGAAGCTTTCTTT
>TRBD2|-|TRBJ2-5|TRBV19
CASSRLAGGLGETQYF
TGTGCCAGTAGTAGGCTAGCGGGGGGGCTGGGAGAGACCCAGTACTTC
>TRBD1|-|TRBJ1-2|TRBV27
CASSFGQGGDYGYTF
TGTGCCAGCAGTTTCGGTCAGGGGGGAGACTATGGCTACACCTTC
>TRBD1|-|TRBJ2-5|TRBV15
CATSRAYGTGEETQYF
TGTGCCACCAGCAGGGCCTACGGGACAGGGGAAGAGACCCAGTACTTC
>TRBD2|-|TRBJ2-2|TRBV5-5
CASSLQRGVAGELFF
TGTGCCAGCAGCTTGCAGCGGGGGGTTGCCGGGGAGCTGTTTTTT
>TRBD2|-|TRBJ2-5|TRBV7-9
CASSLPAGGEQETQYF
TGTGCCAGCAGCTTACCCGCGGGGGGGGAGCAAGAGACCCAGTACTTC
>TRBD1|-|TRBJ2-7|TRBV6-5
CASSGGTGIYEQYF
TGTGCCAGCAGTGGAGGGACAGGGATATACGAGCAGTACTTC
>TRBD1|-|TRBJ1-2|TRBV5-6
CASSLWDRGGYGYTF
TGTGCCAGCAGCTTGTGGGACAGGGGAGGCTATGGCTACACCTTC
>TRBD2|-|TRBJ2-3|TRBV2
CARSSSGARTDTQYF
TGTGCCAGGAGCTCGAGCGGGGCGCGCACAGATACGCAGTATTTT